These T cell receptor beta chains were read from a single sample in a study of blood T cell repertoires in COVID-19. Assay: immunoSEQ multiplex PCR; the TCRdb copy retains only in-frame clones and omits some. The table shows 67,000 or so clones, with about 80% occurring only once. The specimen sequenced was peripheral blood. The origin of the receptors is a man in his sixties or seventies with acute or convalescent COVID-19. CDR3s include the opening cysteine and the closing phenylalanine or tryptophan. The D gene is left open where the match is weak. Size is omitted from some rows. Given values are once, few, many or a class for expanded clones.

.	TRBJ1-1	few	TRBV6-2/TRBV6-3	CASSYSNAVVNTEAFF	TGTGCCAGCAGTTACTCGAATGCGGTTGTGAACACTGAAGCTTTCTTT
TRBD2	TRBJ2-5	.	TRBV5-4	CASSTPPLAGVGETQYF	TGTGCCAGCAGCACGCCGCCTCTAGCGGGGGTGGGAGAGACCCAGTACTTC
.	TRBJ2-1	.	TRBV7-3	CASSPDQSSYNEQFF	TGTGCCAGCAGCCCAGATCAAAGCTCCTACAATGAGCAGTTCTTC
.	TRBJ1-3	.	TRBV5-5	CASSLARATIGPSGNTIYF	TGTGCCAGCAGCTTGGCCAGGGCTACTATCGGGCCCTCTGGAAACACCATATATTTT
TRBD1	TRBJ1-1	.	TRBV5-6	CASSPIAPLAGGGAFF	TGTGCCAGCAGCCCTATTGCCCCTCTAGCAGGGGGCGGGGCTTTCTTT
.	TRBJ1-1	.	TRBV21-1	CASSSNWRNTEAFF	TGTGCCAGCAGCTCCAATTGGAGGAACACTGAAGCTTTCTTT
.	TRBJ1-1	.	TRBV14	CASSRRQGYGTEAFF	TGTGCCAGCAGCCGTCGGCAGGGTTATGGAACTGAAGCTTTCTTT
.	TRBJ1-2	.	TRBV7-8	CASSWVQGRGYGYTF	TGTGCCAGCAGCTGGGTACAGGGCAGAGGCTATGGCTACACCTTC
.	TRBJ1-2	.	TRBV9	CASSVDWGGDGYTF	TGTGCCAGCAGCGTAGACTGGGGGGGTGATGGCTACACCTTC
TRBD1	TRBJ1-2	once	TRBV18	CASSLPGQGAKGYTF	TGTGCCAGCTCACTTCCCGGACAGGGGGCGAAGGGCTACACCTTC
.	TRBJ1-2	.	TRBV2	CASSSRRSANYGYTF	TGTGCCAGCAGTTCTAGACGGTCAGCTAACTATGGCTACACCTTC
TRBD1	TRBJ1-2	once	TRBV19	CASSPEGQLTPGYTF	TGTGCCAGTAGTCCTGAGGGACAGCTTACCCCTGGCTACACCTTC
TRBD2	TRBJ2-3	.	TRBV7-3	CASSLRTSGRGDTQYF	TGTGCCAGCAGCTTACGGACTAGCGGGAGGGGGGATACGCAGTATTTT
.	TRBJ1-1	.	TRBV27	CASSLVSTGNTEAFF	TGTGCCAGCAGTTTAGTTTCGACGGGGAACACTGAAGCTTTCTTT
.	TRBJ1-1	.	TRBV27	CASSFSMLNTEAFF	TGTGCCAGCAGTTTCAGTATGTTGAACACTGAAGCTTTCTTT
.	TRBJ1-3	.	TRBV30	CAWSGGFSGNTIYF	TGTGCCTGGAGTGGAGGGTTCTCTGGAAACACCATATATTTT
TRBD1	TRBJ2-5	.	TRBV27	CASSLSTGGGETQYF	TGTGCCAGCAGTTTATCGACAGGGGGTGGAGAGACCCAGTACTTC
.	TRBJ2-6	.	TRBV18	CASSQGSGANVLTF	TGTGCCAGCTCCCAGGGGTCCGGGGCCAACGTCCTGACTTTC
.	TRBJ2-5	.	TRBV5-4	CASRRRGQLIETQYF	TGTGCCAGCAGACGCCGCGGACAGTTAATAGAGACCCAGTACTTC
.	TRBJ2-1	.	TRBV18	CASSDQNRDNEQFF	TGTGCCAGCTCCGACCAGAACAGGGACAATGAGCAGTTCTTC
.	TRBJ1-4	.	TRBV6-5	CASTRMNEKLFF	TGTGCCAGCACCAGGATGAATGAAAAACTGTTTTTT
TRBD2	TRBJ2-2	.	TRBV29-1	CSVEGYSGSLDRSGELFF	TGCAGCGTTGAGGGTTATAGCGGGAGCTTGGACAGGAGCGGGGAGCTGTTTTTT
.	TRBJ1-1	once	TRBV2	CASSDRGIMNTEAFF	TGTGCCAGCAGTGACAGGGGAATCATGAACACTGAAGCTTTCTTT
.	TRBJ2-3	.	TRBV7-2	CASSADRTPADTQYF	TGTGCCAGCAGCGCCGATAGAACCCCCGCAGATACGCAGTATTTT
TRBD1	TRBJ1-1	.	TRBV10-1	CASSSGQGKPEAFF	TGCGCCAGCAGCTCGGGACAGGGAAAACCTGAAGCTTTCTTT
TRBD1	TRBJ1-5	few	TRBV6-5	CASRSGTGNQPQHF	TGTGCCAGCAGATCCGGGACAGGGAATCAGCCCCAGCATTTT
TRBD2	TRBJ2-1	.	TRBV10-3	CAITPNTGGRNEQFF	TGTGCCATCACCCCGAATACGGGAGGGCGAAATGAGCAGTTCTTC
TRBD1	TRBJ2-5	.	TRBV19	CASSIEGTVNQETQYF	TGTGCCAGTAGTATAGAAGGGACAGTTAACCAAGAGACCCAGTACTTC
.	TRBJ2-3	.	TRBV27	CASSLSTNTDTQYF	TGTGCCAGCAGTTTATCAACTAACACAGATACGCAGTATTTT
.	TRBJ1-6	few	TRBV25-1	CASRAGGNSPLHF	TGTGCCAGCAGGGCAGGCGGGAATTCACCCCTCCACTTT